This T cell receptor beta chain was sequenced during a study of early T cells in non-severe SARS-CoV-2 infection. Across the study: The study sequenced bulk RNA from unsorted whole blood, with chains unpaired. Findings and caveats of the study: The study's VDJdb matching favored anti-spike CD8 responses and missed private and CD4 specificities.

Each single cDNA molecule received a unique molecular identifier. TCRdb ran MiXCR on the 5' RACE reads and lists one entry per CDR3 protein. The sample contains over 95,000 distinct CDR3 sequences, 16% of which appear only once. This clonotype was counted only a few times. What it binds is not known. Looked up from germline, CDR1 is SGHVS and CDR2 is FNYEAQ. CDR3 length equals 14 residues. The trim removed 5 bases at V and 8 bases at J, leaving 9 bases unmatched. The genes are TRBV7-6 and TRBJ2-1, with 7 bases identical to TRBD1. Sample: whole blood. The sequence derives from an adult who was a healthcare worker with PCR-confirmed SARS-CoV-2 infection or an uninfected control (not recorded which). The CDR3 DNA is TGTGCCAGCAGCCCCAGACAGGGCGGCGATGAGCAGTTCTTC. Protein: CASSPRQGGDEQFF.